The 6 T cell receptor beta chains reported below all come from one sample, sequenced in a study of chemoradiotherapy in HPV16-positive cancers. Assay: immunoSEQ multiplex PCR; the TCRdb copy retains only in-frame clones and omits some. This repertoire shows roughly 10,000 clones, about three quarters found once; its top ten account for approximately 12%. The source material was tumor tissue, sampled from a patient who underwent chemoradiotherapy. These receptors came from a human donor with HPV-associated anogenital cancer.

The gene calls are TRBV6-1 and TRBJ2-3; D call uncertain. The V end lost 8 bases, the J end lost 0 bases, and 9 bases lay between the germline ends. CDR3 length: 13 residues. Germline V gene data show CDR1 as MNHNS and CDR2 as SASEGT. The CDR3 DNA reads TGTGCCAGCCGGTTGCCAAGCACAGATACGCAGTATTTT. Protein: CASRLPSTDTQYF.

Here the CDR3 DNA reads TGTGCCACCAGCAGATCTAGGGGGTCACCCCTCCACTTT. Encoded protein: CATSRSRGSPLHF. The chain is built from TRBV15 and TRBJ1-6, with D possibly TRBD1 on 6 matching bases. CDR3 size: 13 residues. Per the germline V gene, CDR1 is LNHNV and CDR2 is YYDKDF (reference sequence). Deletions cut 2 bases from V and 10 bases from J, with 9 bases between.

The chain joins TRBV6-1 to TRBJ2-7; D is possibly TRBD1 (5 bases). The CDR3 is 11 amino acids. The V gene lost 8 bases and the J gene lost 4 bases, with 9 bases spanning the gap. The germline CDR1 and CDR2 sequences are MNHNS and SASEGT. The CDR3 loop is CASQGGYEQYF. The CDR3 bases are TGTGCCAGCCAGGGTGGATACGAGCAGTACTTC.

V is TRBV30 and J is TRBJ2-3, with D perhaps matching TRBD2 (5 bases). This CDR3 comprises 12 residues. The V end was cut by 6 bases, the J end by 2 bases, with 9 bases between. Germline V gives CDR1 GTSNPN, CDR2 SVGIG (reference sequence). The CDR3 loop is CACWRATDTQYF. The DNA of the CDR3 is TGTGCCTGTTGGCGGGCCACAGATACGCAGTATTTT.

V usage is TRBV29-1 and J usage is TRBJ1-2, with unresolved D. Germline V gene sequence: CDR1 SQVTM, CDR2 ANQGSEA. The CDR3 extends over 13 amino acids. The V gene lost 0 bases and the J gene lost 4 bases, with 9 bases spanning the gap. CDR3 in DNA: TGCAGCGTTGAAGACAGGCCGTTCTATGGCTACACCTTC. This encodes CSVEDRPFYGYTF. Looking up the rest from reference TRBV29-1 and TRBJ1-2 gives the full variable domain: SAVISQKPSRDICQRGTSLTIQCQVDSQVTMMFWYRQQPGQSLTLIATANQGSEATYESGFVIDKFPISRPNLTFSTLTVSNMSPEDSSIYLCSVEDRPFYGYTFGSGTRLTVV.

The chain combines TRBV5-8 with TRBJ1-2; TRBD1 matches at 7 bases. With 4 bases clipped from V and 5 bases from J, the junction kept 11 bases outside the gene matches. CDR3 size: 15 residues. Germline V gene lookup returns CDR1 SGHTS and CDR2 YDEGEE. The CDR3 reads CASSPATGQSYGYTF. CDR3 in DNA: TGTGCCAGCAGCCCCGCAACGGGACAGTCTTATGGCTACACCTTC.